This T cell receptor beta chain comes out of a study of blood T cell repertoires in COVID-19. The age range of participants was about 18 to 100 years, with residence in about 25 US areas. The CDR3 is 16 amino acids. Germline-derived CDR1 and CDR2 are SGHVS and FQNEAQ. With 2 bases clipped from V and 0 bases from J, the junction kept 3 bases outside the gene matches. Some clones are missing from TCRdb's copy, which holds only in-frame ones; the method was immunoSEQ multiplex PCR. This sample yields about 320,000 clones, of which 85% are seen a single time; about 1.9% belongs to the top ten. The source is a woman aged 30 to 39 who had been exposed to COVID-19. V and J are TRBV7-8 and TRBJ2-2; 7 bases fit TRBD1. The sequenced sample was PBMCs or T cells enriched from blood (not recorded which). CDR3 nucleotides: TGTGCCAGCAGCTTAACGGGACAGCCGAACACCGGGGAGCTGTTTTTT. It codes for CASSLTGQPNTGELFF.